This TCR beta chain appears in the sequencing data of a study of blood T cell repertoires in COVID-19. Study-level background: Samples of COVID-19 (acute and convalescent) were obtained from the United States, Italy and Spain. In each case, the material was cDNA or gDNA derived from T cells, B-cell-depleted T cells, or PBMCs.

As processed by the authors: Reference gene primer amplification gave estimated nucleated cell counts. Assay: immunoSEQ multiplex PCR; the TCRdb copy retains only in-frame clones and omits some. The V and J calls and the clone size are those of that table, but D and trimming were determined from the DNA. This sample has approximately 210,000 clones, with roughly 85% found just once. The ends lost 2 bases at V and 6 bases at J; junction bases unmatched: 8. This CDR3 comprises 16 residues. CDR1 and CDR2 (germline): SGHRS, YFSETQ. The clonotype was recovered from a woman between 40 and 50 years old with active or convalescent COVID-19. The chain links TRBV5-1 to TRBJ2-3, with 11 nucleotides matching TRBD2. The sequenced material came from peripheral blood. CDR3 DNA: TGCGCCAGCAGCTTTTCTAGCGGGAGGCCGGGGGATACGCAGTATTTT. Its protein is CASSFSSGRPGDTQYF.